This entry lists 12 T cell receptor beta chains sequenced from one sample in a study of HIV-infected patients and healthy controls. All unsorted peripheral T cells were captured because whole blood was used without fractionation. Reverse transcription used around 500 ng RNA and constant-region primers for alpha and beta. Each of the alpha and beta chains got its own library through chain-specific third strand synthesis with indices. TCRdb itself ran the 5' RACE reads through MiXCR, one entry per CDR3 protein. The data show tens of thousands of distinct CDR3 sequences, with 8.5% seen just once and 3% to 4.5% held by the top ten. Sequencing used blood. The receptors originated from an adult in good health.

This clonotype was recorded at least ten times. The J gene is TRBJ1-6, the V gene TRBV9; possible D gene TRBD1, 6 bases. Germline loops: CDR1 SGDLS, CDR2 YYNGEE. Deletions cut 0 bases from V and 9 bases from J, with 13 bases between. This CDR3 contains 15 residues. The CDR3 here is CASSVVSGAGSPLHF. CDR3 DNA sequence: TGTGCCAGCAGCGTAGTCTCAGGGGCTGGTTCACCCCTCCACTTT.

This clonotype was seen ten or more times. Written as DNA, the CDR3 is TGTGCCAGCAGCTTGGCGAGGAATTCGAACACTGAAGCTTTCTTT. It yields the protein CASSLARNSNTEAFF. The J gene is TRBJ1-1, the V gene TRBV5-5; D is unclear. V was clipped by 0 bases and J by 1 base, with 10 bases between them. This CDR3 contains 15 residues. CDR1 and CDR2 from the germline V gene are SGHKS and YYEKEE (reference sequence).

The sample holds many counts of this clonotype. This sequence joins TRBV7-6 and TRBJ2-1; D gene ambiguous. V lost 0 bases and J 10 bases, leaving 7 bases between the germline ends. This CDR3 is built from 12 residues. CDR1 SGHVS and CDR2 FNYEAQ come from the germline V gene. Here the CDR3 reads CASSLAAREQFF. The CDR3 DNA follows: TGTGCCAGCAGCTTAGCGGCCAGGGAGCAGTTCTTC.

This clonotype is labeled medium-sized. The chain joins TRBV28 to TRBJ2-7, with 8 bases aligning to TRBD1. V lost 9 bases, J lost 4 bases, and 8 bases stayed unmatched. The CDR3 sequence is 13 residues long. Per germline, CDR1 MDHEN and CDR2 SYDVKM. The CDR3 here is CASRGQGAYEQYF. CDR3 sequence (DNA): TGTGCCAGTCGGGGGCAGGGGGCTTACGAGCAGTACTTC.

This clonotype qualifies as medium-sized (0.01 to 0.1%). This chain connects TRBV29-1 to TRBJ1-1, with a possible D match to TRBD1 (5 bases). This CDR3 region has 13 residues. Per the germline V gene, CDR1 is SQVTM and CDR2 is ANQGSEA. Trimming shortened V by 3 bases and J by 4 bases, and 12 bases separated the two germline ends. CDR3 bases: TGCAGCGTTGATTGGGGCCCCGGCACTGAAGCTTTCTTT. Protein product: CSVDWGPGTEAFF.

This clonotype was counted many times. The chain uses TRBV5-1 and TRBJ2-3, with 9 bases matching TRBD1. After removal of 4 bases from V and 5 bases from J, the junction contained 5 bases not matched to a gene. This CDR3 comprises 14 residues. The germline gives CDR1 SGHRS, CDR2 YFSETQ. In DNA form, the CDR3 reads TGCGCCAGCAGCCCGGGACAGGGATTAGATACGCAGTATTTT. Residues: CASSPGQGLDTQYF.

In this sample, this clonotype turned up many times. The CDR3 loop is CASSSLPKIWGDTEAFF. The CDR3 DNA reads TGTGCCAGCAGTTCCCTCCCGAAAATCTGGGGCGACACTGAAGCTTTCTTT. The chain carries TRBV6-2 or TRBV6-3 and TRBJ1-1, with TRBD1 as a possible D gene (5 bases). This CDR3 has 17 residues. Germline lookup yields CDR1 MNHEY and CDR2 SVGEGT. V gave up 4 bases and J gave up 3 bases, with 21 bases separating them.

The J gene is TRBJ2-1, the V gene TRBV4-3, with D unresolved. The CDR3 contains 14 residues. Deletions cut 0 bases from V and 6 bases from J, with 9 bases between. Looked up from germline, CDR1 is LGHNA and CDR2 is YSLEER. The chain's CDR3 is CASSQDSVGNEQFF. The CDR3 coding sequence is TGCGCCAGCAGCCAAGATAGTGTGGGCAATGAGCAGTTCTTC.

At least ten counts were recorded for this clonotype. This chain joins TRBV6-5 and TRBJ2-5, with D tentatively TRBD2 (6 bases). The CDR3 has 14 residues. Germline values: CDR1 MNHEY, CDR2 SVGAGI. V was cut by 6 bases and J by 1 base, with 12 bases left in between. CDR3 bases: TGTGCCAGCAGAGGCCGGGGGAGCCAAGAGACCCAGTACTTC. Translated: CASRGRGSQETQYF.

This clonotype was seen ten or more times. The chain combines TRBV29-1 with TRBJ2-1, with 8 positions matching TRBD1. The junction had 5 bases not matched to a gene; V was cut back by 3 bases and J by 4 bases. The CDR3 runs to 14 residues. CDR1 and CDR2 (germline): SQVTM, ANQGSEA. The DNA of the CDR3 is TGCAGCGTTGACCGGGGACAGGTTTACAATGAGCAGTTCTTC. Its translation: CSVDRGQVYNEQFF.

This clonotype was detected a few times. V is TRBV12-3 or TRBV12-4 and J is TRBJ2-5, with D unclear. V was trimmed by 3 bases and J by 6 bases, leaving 11 bases between them. The CDR3 totals 13 residues. CDR3 residues: CASSFRQLQTQYF. Written as DNA, the CDR3 is TGTGCCAGCAGTTTTCGCCAGCTGCAGACCCAGTACTTC.

The sample holds many counts of this clonotype. The V gene is TRBV11-2, the J gene TRBJ2-7; D gene ambiguous. V was shortened by 0 bases and J by 2 bases, with 5 bases between the two germline ends. This CDR3 is 13 amino acids long. Germline V CDR1 and CDR2: SGHAT, FQNNGV. CDR3 residues: CASSLDQPYEQYF. The CDR3 bases are TGTGCCAGCAGCTTAGACCAGCCCTACGAGCAGTACTTC.